There are a few counts of the clone carrying this T cell receptor beta chain. This record belongs to a study of CD8 T cells in Susac syndrome. TEMRA cells were FACS-enriched, and CD8+ and CD4+ T cells were isolated negatively. Random hexamers were used to reverse transcribe roughly 0.45 to 1 ug of RNA. Via MiXCR, TCRdb re-called the immunoSEQ multiplex PCR reads, giving one row per CDR3 protein. The table has 300,000 to 350,000 distinct CDR3 sequences, approximately 90% seen once. The CDR3 has 12 residues. V was cut by 3 bases and J by 4 bases, with 6 bases left in between. The germline CDR1 and CDR2 sequences are SEHNR and FQNEAQ (reference sequence).

This TCR was recovered from a human donor with multiple sclerosis. This rearrangement joins TRBV7-9 to TRBJ1-2; D unclear. Sequenced sample: CD4+ T cells from PBMCs. The CDR3 loop is CASSLGTYGYTF. For the CDR3, the DNA is TGTGCCAGCAGCTTGGGAACCTATGGCTACACCTTC.